The T cell receptor beta chain under discussion was sequenced for a study of T-cell memory formation after mild COVID-19 (dated by TCRdb to the early 2020s). Background on the whole study: Most TCR sequence clusters were specific to one of the two donors. T-cell clones expanding and contracting after mild COVID-19 in a couple of donors were tracked by longitudinal TCRalpha and TCRbeta repertoire sequencing. Two young, previously healthy adult volunteers, one female and one male, were included in the cohort. The study at large found these results: SARS-CoV-2 specificity was not confirmed for the second-wave clones peaking on day 37. From day 15 to 85, contracting clones showed balanced CD4/CD8 phenotypes, whereas a second wave of clones that expanded from day 15 to 37 leaned towards CD4+. Some responding clones were detected in pre-infection memory, suggesting pre-existing cross-reactive memory T cells joined the SARS-CoV-2 response. Contracting CD4+ clones were found mainly in CM and EM memory subsets, while CD8+ clones were enriched in EMRA. The study included only a couple of mild cases, and larger cohorts that include severe cases with pre-infection samples were judged to be necessary.

Trimming removed 2 bases from V and 1 base from J, leaving 13 bases between the germline ends. CDR1 MNHNY and CDR2 SVGAGI are derived from the germline V gene (reference sequence). The CDR3 holds 16 amino acids from the cysteine to the phenylalanine. The CDR3 DNA has 48 bases and is translated from base 1. PBMCs were isolated by Ficoll-Paque density gradient centrifugation. This clonotype came up a few times. The antigen it recognizes is unknown. Within one base of it there is no much larger clone, and no base qualities were kept. Sequencing was performed on an Illumina NovaSeq 6000. cDNA libraries for TCRalpha and TCRbeta were prepared by 5'RACE using constant-segment primers, with sample barcodes and unique molecular identifiers added. Trizol reagent was used to extract RNA from every sample. Library amplification was performed in two PCR steps, and a second sample barcode and Illumina TruSeq adapters were introduced in the second step. The libraries were sequenced on an Illumina NovaSeq using 2 x 150 bp paired-end reads. In the original analysis: Reads were demultiplexed and collapsed into UMI-guided consensus sequences with migec v1.2.7. With mixcr v2.1.11, UMI consensuses were aligned to TRA and TRB V and J templates and assembled into clonotypes. A clonotype was counted as expanded or contracted only when both edgeR and NoisET called the clonotype significant, with the noise models trained on biological replicates. edgeR calls used a false discovery rate-adjusted p below 0.01 and a log2 fold-change threshold of 1. As an exploratory analysis of dynamics, max-normalized trajectories of the 1000 most abundant clonotypes were examined with PCA combined with hierarchical clustering. The CD4 or CD8 phenotype of responding clones was assigned using the separately sequenced CD4+ and CD8+ repertoires. TCRdb ran its own pipeline on the public reads, namely fastp trimming at Q25 and MiXCR clone calling, and kept in-frame beta chains. Records with the same CDR3 protein are collapsed into one entry carrying the most frequent genes and DNA. The V and J calls come from TCRdb's annotation, not from the publication. The sample profile shows 470,000 or so distinct CDR3 sequences; approximately 19% of them were found once. Jointly, the top ten make up 20% to 25% of the sample.

The source of this sequence is a man aged 18 to 29 who had mild COVID-19 (a few samples of this study predate the infection). The sample titles of this study are shuffled in the database, so cell type and time point are left out; the donor was told from shared clones. Source material: PBMCs or a T cell subset sorted from them (not recorded which). The chain was built from TRBV6-6 and TRBJ2-3; the D gene identity is not certain. The CDR3 protein: CASSYRASRGTDTQYF. Read as DNA, the sequence is TGTGCCAGCAGTTACAGAGCTTCAAGGGGCACAGATACGCAGTATTTT.